This is a list of T cell receptor beta chains from one sample in a study of shared clonotypes between healthy human individuals. Assay used: immunoSEQ multiplex PCR; TCRdb lists only in-frame clones, some missing. The sample includes approximately 500,000 clones, around four fifths of them seen just once. Sequenced: PBMCs. The source of these receptors is a woman in her 40s in good health. Some clones in this sample may be carry-over from other donors' samples. Both conserved end residues are part of each CDR3. Each record gives: V gene, D gene, clone size, J gene, CDR3 protein, CDR3 DNA. The D gene is left open where the match is weak. Size is stated for part of the rows, as once, few or many counts, or as a class when the clone is expanded.

V: TRBV5-1; D: .; size: .; J: TRBJ1-1; CDR3: CASSRGELNTEAFF; DNA: TGCGCCAGCAGCAGGGGGGAGCTTAACACTGAAGCTTTCTTT
V: TRBV29-1; D: .; size: .; J: TRBJ1-3; CDR3: CSAEGGADSGNTIYF; DNA: TGCAGCGCCGAAGGGGGGGCAGACTCTGGAAACACCATATATTTT
V: TRBV13; D: .; size: .; J: TRBJ2-1; CDR3: CASSLRAARLYNEQFF; DNA: TGTGCCAGCAGCTTACGGGCAGCCAGACTATACAATGAGCAGTTCTTC
V: TRBV6-6; D: .; size: .; J: TRBJ2-5; CDR3: CASRRGEATETQYF; DNA: TGTGCCAGCAGAAGGGGTGAAGCGACAGAGACCCAGTACTTC
V: TRBV7-9; D: .; size: .; J: TRBJ1-1; CDR3: CASSLFPGTVNTEAFF; DNA: TGTGCCAGCAGCTTATTCCCCGGGACGGTGAACACTGAAGCTTTCTTT
V: TRBV10-3; D: TRBD2; size: few; J: TRBJ2-5; CDR3: CAISEGLAAEETQYF; DNA: TGTGCCATCAGTGAGGGACTAGCGGCGGAAGAGACCCAGTACTTC
V: TRBV4-2; D: .; size: .; J: TRBJ2-7; CDR3: CASSQDMGPSDAYEQYF; DNA: TGTGCCAGCAGCCAAGACATGGGCCCCTCGGACGCCTACGAGCAGTACTTC
V: TRBV6-5; D: .; size: .; J: TRBJ2-7; CDR3: CASSLRGGSYEQYF; DNA: TGTGCCAGCAGCCTGAGGGGGGGGAGCTACGAGCAGTACTTC
V: TRBV6-5; D: .; size: .; J: TRBJ1-5; CDR3: CASSYVTGHQPQHF; DNA: TGTGCCAGCAGTTACGTAACAGGACATCAGCCCCAGCATTTT
V: TRBV5-8; D: .; size: .; J: TRBJ1-2; CDR3: CASSLEYLLGYGYTF; DNA: TGTGCCAGCAGCTTGGAGTACCTGCTCGGCTATGGCTACACCTTC
V: TRBV30; D: .; size: .; J: TRBJ1-1; CDR3: CAWTPDRLNTEAFF; DNA: TGTGCCTGGACCCCTGACAGGCTGAACACTGAAGCTTTCTTT
V: TRBV28; D: .; size: .; J: TRBJ2-3; CDR3: CASSLGGVTDTQYF; DNA: TGTGCCAGCAGTTTGGGGGGCGTCACAGATACGCAGTATTTT
V: TRBV7-2; D: TRBD2; size: .; J: TRBJ2-7; CDR3: CASSSPGRGGNYEQYF; DNA: TGTGCCAGCAGCTCCCCTGGACGGGGGGGAAACTACGAGCAGTACTTC
V: TRBV19; D: .; size: .; J: TRBJ1-1; CDR3: CASSIAVQAPEAFF; DNA: TGTGCCAGTAGTATAGCGGTACAGGCCCCTGAAGCTTTCTTT
V: TRBV9; D: .; size: .; J: TRBJ1-1; CDR3: CASSVGPETRAFF; DNA: TGTGCCAGCAGCGTAGGGCCCGAAACGAGGGCTTTCTTT
V: TRBV6-5; D: TRBD1; size: .; J: TRBJ1-5; CDR3: CASSNRGSGNQPQHF; DNA: TGTGCCAGCAGTAACAGGGGTTCTGGCAATCAGCCCCAGCATTTT
V: TRBV18; D: .; size: .; J: TRBJ2-6; CDR3: CASSPQQAVSGANVLTF; DNA: TGTGCCAGCTCACCACAACAGGCCGTCTCTGGGGCCAACGTCCTGACTTTC
V: TRBV30; D: .; size: .; J: TRBJ2-7; CDR3: CAWRMGYEQYF; DNA: TGTGCCTGGAGGATGGGCTACGAGCAGTACTTC
V: TRBV9; D: TRBD1; size: once; J: TRBJ1-3; CDR3: CASSAYRGPGNTIYF; DNA: TGTGCCAGCAGCGCCTACAGGGGGCCTGGAAACACCATATATTTT
V: TRBV6-1; D: .; size: .; J: TRBJ2-7; CDR3: CASSDRRLTSYEQYF; DNA: TGTGCCAGCAGTGACCGACGACTAACCTCCTACGAGCAGTACTTC
V: TRBV6-1; D: .; size: .; J: TRBJ2-7; CDR3: CASSEHLAYEQYF; DNA: TGTGCCAGCAGTGAACATCTCGCCTACGAGCAGTACTTC
V: TRBV30; D: .; size: many; J: TRBJ2-7; CDR3: CAWSVSFESEQYF; DNA: TGTGCCTGGAGTGTGTCCTTCGAAAGCGAGCAGTACTTC
V: TRBV5-1; D: TRBD1; size: .; J: TRBJ2-7; CDR3: CASSVGQEYEQYF; DNA: TGCGCCAGCAGCGTGGGACAGGAGTACGAGCAGTACTTC
V: TRBV5-6; D: TRBD2; size: .; J: TRBJ2-5; CDR3: CASSLVGGRRETQYF; DNA: TGTGCCAGCAGCTTAGTTGGCGGGAGGAGAGAGACCCAGTACTTC
V: TRBV30; D: .; size: .; J: TRBJ1-6; CDR3: CAWRGKGSSPLHF; DNA: TGTGCCTGGAGAGGTAAAGGGAGCTCACCCCTCCACTTT
V: TRBV9; D: TRBD1; size: .; J: TRBJ2-7; CDR3: CASSVGTGGSDEQYF; DNA: TGTGCCAGCAGCGTAGGGACAGGGGGCTCGGACGAGCAGTACTTC
V: TRBV6-5; D: .; size: .; J: TRBJ2-1; CDR3: CASTPTGPGNNEQFF; DNA: TGTGCCAGCACCCCCACAGGGCCCGGGAACAATGAGCAGTTCTTC
V: TRBV5-1; D: TRBD1; size: few; J: TRBJ1-6; CDR3: CASSTGQGNNSPLHF; DNA: TGCGCCAGCAGCACAGGACAGGGGAACAATTCACCCCTCCACTTT